This T cell receptor (beta chain) was obtained from a study of chemoradiotherapy in HPV16-positive cancers. Study information: Candidate HPV-specific clones and shared TCR motifs came from a couple of HPV16-positive patients.

As to this clone: The antigen is undetermined.

The CDR3 has 14 amino acids. V was clipped by 0 bases and J by 4 bases, with 12 bases between them. Germline V gene data show CDR1 as GTSNPN and CDR2 as SVGIG (reference sequence). Samples were taken several times over chemoradiotherapy. Notes on the study in general: HPV-responsive T-cell expansion during chemoradiotherapy was linked to improved recurrence-free survival in HPV16-positive patients. Candidate HPV-specific clones and E7-related TCR motifs grew in tumor during treatment.

Assay: immunoSEQ multiplex PCR; the TCRdb copy retains only in-frame clones and omits some. The table records approximately 27,000 clones, about four fifths of them present only once. The sequence derives from a human donor with HPV-associated anogenital cancer. This specimen was blood, taken from a patient who underwent chemoradiotherapy. The genes are TRBV30 and TRBJ2-5; D remains ambiguous. The CDR3 protein is CAWSVVFGVETQYF. CDR3 DNA sequence: TGTGCCTGGAGTGTAGTTTTTGGGGTAGAGACCCAGTACTTC.